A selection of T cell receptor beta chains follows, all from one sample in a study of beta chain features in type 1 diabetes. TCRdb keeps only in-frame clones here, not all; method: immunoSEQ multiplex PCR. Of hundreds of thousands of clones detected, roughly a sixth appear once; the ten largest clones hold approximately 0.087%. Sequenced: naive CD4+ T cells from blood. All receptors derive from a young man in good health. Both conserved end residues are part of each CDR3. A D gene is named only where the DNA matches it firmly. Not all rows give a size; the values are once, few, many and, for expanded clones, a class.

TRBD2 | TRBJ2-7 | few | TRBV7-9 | CASSLGRASGSYEQYF | TGTGCCAGCAGCTTAGGTAGGGCTAGCGGGTCCTACGAGCAGTACTTC
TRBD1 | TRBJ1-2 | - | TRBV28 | CASGQGAYGYTF | TGTGCCAGCGGACAGGGGGCTTATGGCTACACCTTC
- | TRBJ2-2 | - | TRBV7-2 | CASSLDGEGELFF | TGTGCCAGCAGCTTAGACGGGGAGGGGGAGCTGTTTTTT
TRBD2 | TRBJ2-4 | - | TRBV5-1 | CASSSGTSANIQYF | TGCGCCAGCAGCTCCGGGACTAGCGCAAACATTCAGTACTTC
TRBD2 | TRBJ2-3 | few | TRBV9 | CASSVESSGRDTQYF | TGTGCCAGCAGCGTAGAGTCTAGCGGAAGAGATACGCAGTATTTT
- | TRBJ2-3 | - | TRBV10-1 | CARVVGDTQYF | TGCGCCAGGGTTGTGGGAGATACGCAGTATTTT
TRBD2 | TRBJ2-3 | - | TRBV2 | CASSLGLAGPGGGTDTQYF | TGTGCCAGCAGCCTGGGGCTAGCGGGACCAGGCGGGGGCACAGATACGCAGTATTTT
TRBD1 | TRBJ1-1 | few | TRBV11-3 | CASSLGTGTGTTEAFF | TGTGCCAGCAGCTTAGGTACCGGGACAGGGACGACTGAAGCTTTCTTT
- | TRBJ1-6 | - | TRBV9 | CASSVAGGGRASNSPLHF | TGTGCCAGCAGCGTAGCGGGGGGAGGGAGAGCATCTAATTCACCCCTCCACTTT
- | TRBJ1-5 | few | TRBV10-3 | CAISIGTENQPQHF | TGTGCCATCAGTATCGGGACGGAGAATCAGCCCCAGCATTTT
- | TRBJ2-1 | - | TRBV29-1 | CSVVLARGNEQFF | TGCAGCGTTGTCCTAGCAAGGGGCAATGAGCAGTTCTTC
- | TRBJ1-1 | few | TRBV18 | CASSPLNNKNTEAFF | TGTGCCAGCTCACCACTGAACAATAAAAACACTGAAGCTTTCTTT
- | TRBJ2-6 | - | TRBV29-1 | CSAPGTGANVLTF | TGCAGCGCCCCCGGGACCGGGGCCAACGTCCTGACTTTC
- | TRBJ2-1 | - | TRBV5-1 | CASSLPSTGNYNEQFF | TGCGCCAGCAGCCTCCCGTCTACAGGGAACTACAATGAGCAGTTCTTC
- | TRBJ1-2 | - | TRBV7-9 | CASSHRRERALHDGYTF | TGTGCCAGCAGCCATCGTAGAGAAAGGGCTTTACATGATGGCTACACCTTC
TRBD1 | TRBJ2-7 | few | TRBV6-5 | CASRFDRGPYEQYF | TGTGCCAGCAGATTCGACAGGGGGCCGTACGAGCAGTACTTC
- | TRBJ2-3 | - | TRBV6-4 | CASSETVGTDTQYF | TGTGCCAGCAGTGAAACTGTAGGTACAGATACGCAGTATTTT
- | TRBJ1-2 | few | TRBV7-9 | CASSLPVGPYTF | TGTGCCAGCAGCTTACCGGTGGGGCCCTACACCTTC
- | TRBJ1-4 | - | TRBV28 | CASSSQRGGHNEKLFF | TGTGCCAGCAGTTCCCAGAGAGGGGGACATAATGAAAAACTGTTTTTT
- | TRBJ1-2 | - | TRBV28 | CASSFKRGRTTNYGYTF | TGTGCCAGCAGTTTTAAGAGGGGACGAACCACTAACTATGGCTACACCTTC
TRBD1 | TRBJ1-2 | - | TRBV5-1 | CASSFRDRAGYTF | TGCGCCAGCAGCTTCCGGGACAGGGCTGGCTACACCTTC
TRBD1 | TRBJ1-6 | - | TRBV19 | CASSGQGDRSPLHF | TGTGCCAGTAGTGGACAGGGGGATCGATCACCCCTCCACTTT
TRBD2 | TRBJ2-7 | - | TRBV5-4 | CASNPSGRSYEQYF | TGTGCCAGCAACCCTAGCGGGAGGTCCTACGAGCAGTACTTC
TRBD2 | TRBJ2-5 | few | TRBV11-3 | CASSRSGRGRFGETQYF | TGTGCCAGCAGCCGAAGCGGGAGGGGGCGGTTCGGAGAGACCCAGTACTTC